These T cell receptor beta chains were read from a single sample in a study of T cell responses to AZD1222 COVID-19 vaccine. The data were produced by immunoSEQ multiplex PCR, yet TCRdb's version contains in-frame clones alone and is incomplete. Of 150,000 or so clones in the sample, 91% were seen once. The sample was peripheral blood, taken 28 days after the second AZD1222 dose. These receptors originate from an adult who received the AZD1222 COVID-19 vaccine. The CDR3 runs from the conserved cysteine through the conserved F or W. The order of the fields is V gene, CDR3 protein.

TRBV27	CASSATAGSGNTIYF
TRBV25-1	CASSWSGGSNYGYTF
TRBV7-2	CASSLAPGFSYNEQFF
TRBV5-1	CASSLDGRDTGELFF
TRBV12-3/TRBV12-4	CASSLSGSGELFF
TRBV5-1	CASTRGSGEKLFF
TRBV29-1	CSVEKGLGNYEQYF
TRBV9	CASSISGRLDTQYF
TRBV20-1	CSASRASASYEQYF
TRBV11-2	CASSLQGGKNIQYF
TRBV13	CASSLDTPLRGKTGELFF
TRBV5-1	CASKDTATDTQYF
TRBV12-3/TRBV12-4	CASSLQGNYGYTF